This is a list of T cell receptor beta chains from one sample in a study of T cells expressing NK-cell markers. TCRdb reprocessed the 5' RACE reads and reports one entry per CDR3 protein, with no DNA. Across a few hundred thousand distinct CDR3 sequences, the top ten clones capture roughly 5.2% of the sample. Sequencing input: blood T cells: a sorted CD56 or NKG2C T cell subset, CD4+ or CD8+ T cells, or bulk PBMC T cells (not recorded which). The receptors originated from a man aged 18 to 69 in good health. The CDR3 runs from the conserved cysteine through the conserved F or W. Size tells how often a clone was seen (once, few, many) or the class of an expanded clone, and some rows leave it out.

CDR3 protein	J gene	CDR3 length	V gene	clone size
CASSFSGQTYNEQFF	TRBJ2-1	15	TRBV11-2	-
CASTPDRISQPQHF	TRBJ1-5	14	TRBV12-3/TRBV12-4	-
CASSSAGLGNQPQHF	TRBJ1-5	15	TRBV12-3/TRBV12-4	-
CASSPGDKGADTQYF	TRBJ2-3	15	TRBV7-9	-
CASSLLRAPVQFF	TRBJ2-1	13	TRBV28	-
CASSSPVGGHYEQYF	TRBJ2-7	15	TRBV7-2	-
CASSRPGPDPRQFF	TRBJ2-1	14	TRBV3-1	-
CASRGAGSGPVGELFF	TRBJ2-2	16	TRBV6-1	-
CASRAGTPQSHEQYF	TRBJ2-7	15	TRBV2	-
CASSPRRGEQYF	TRBJ2-7	12	TRBV11-1	-
CATLDRGSLREQFF	TRBJ2-1	14	TRBV6-2/TRBV6-3	-
CASSLTSPTYNEQFF	TRBJ2-1	15	TRBV27	medium-sized
CASSGGTGDYGYTF	TRBJ1-2	14	TRBV6-1	-
CASSYRRAREQYF	TRBJ2-7	13	TRBV6-5	-
CASSVALAGGHSTQYF	TRBJ2-3	16	TRBV9	-
CASSGGARNIQYF	TRBJ2-4	13	TRBV5-4	-
CSAVLRRGGGQPQHF	TRBJ1-5	15	TRBV20-1	-
CASSYSGGDDSPLHF	TRBJ1-6	15	TRBV6-5	-
CATSTHRGRAFEQYF	TRBJ2-7	15	TRBV15	-
CASGTSGGSAQYF	TRBJ2-5	13	TRBV11-1	-
CSARGTGDGNIQYF	TRBJ2-4	14	TRBV20-1	-
CASSKHRGLAGVLSYEQYF	TRBJ2-7	19	TRBV5-1	-
CSARADDTYEQYF	TRBJ2-7	13	TRBV20-1	-
CASSLEVSSDSYYTDTQYF	TRBJ2-3	19	TRBV5-1	-
CSARELGAVGTDTQYF	TRBJ2-3	16	TRBV20-1	-
CATSKQGDTGELFF	TRBJ2-2	14	TRBV15	-
CASSRNLAGGPETQYF	TRBJ2-5	16	TRBV14	-
CASSSRAVGRSNQPQHF	TRBJ1-5	17	TRBV18	-
CASREFTNYGYTF	TRBJ1-2	13	TRBV6-1	-
CASSNPGRQNNEQFF	TRBJ2-1	15	TRBV3-1	-
CASSPRTGGHYGYTF	TRBJ1-2	15	TRBV27	-
CSARARGAESYNEQFF	TRBJ2-1	16	TRBV20-1	-
CASSFGGGARNEQFF	TRBJ2-1	15	TRBV11-2	-
CASSSSPGNGYTF	TRBJ1-2	13	TRBV11-2	-
CASSQRNGGLQETQYF	TRBJ2-5	16	TRBV3-1	-
CASSVSRRDTGELFF	TRBJ2-2	15	TRBV7-9	-
CASSLNGGQGLLYEQYF	TRBJ2-7	17	TRBV7-6	-
CASSEAGSTDTQYF	TRBJ2-3	14	TRBV6-1	-
CASSLPLANEQFF	TRBJ2-1	13	TRBV27	-
CSALGQTHYGYTF	TRBJ1-2	13	TRBV20-1	-
CASSFRGGRDTDTQYF	TRBJ2-3	16	TRBV7-2	-
CASSQVGTGTYNNEQFF	TRBJ2-1	17	TRBV4-2	-
CASSFVRANTGELFF	TRBJ2-2	15	TRBV5-5	-
CASSSIGQGRNVYGYTF	TRBJ1-2	17	TRBV28	-
CSAKRLLDTQYF	TRBJ2-3	12	TRBV20-1	-
CSASRRGSTDTQYF	TRBJ2-3	14	TRBV20-1	-
CSVAQGWYEQYF	TRBJ2-7	12	TRBV29-1	-
CATSRAPVSYNSPLHF	TRBJ1-6	16	TRBV15	-
CASSSPVGTPRNTGELFF	TRBJ2-2	18	TRBV11-2	-
CASRTSIETQYF	TRBJ2-5	12	TRBV2	-
CASSLVALAGETQYF	TRBJ2-5	15	TRBV11-2	-
CASSLVGTGVFSNQPQHF	TRBJ1-5	18	TRBV5-5	-
CASSQVPSGLIGEQFF	TRBJ2-1	16	TRBV14	-
CASSSPITGVKSGEQFF	TRBJ2-1	17	TRBV7-9	-
CASHLGTMNTGELFF	TRBJ2-2	15	TRBV18	-
CASSIRGGATDTQYF	TRBJ2-3	15	TRBV19	-
CASSLDSGETQYF	TRBJ2-5	13	TRBV7-2	-
CASSLGWGRQETQYF	TRBJ2-5	15	TRBV5-1	-
CASSRPDRGLYEQYF	TRBJ2-7	15	TRBV7-2	-